This T cell receptor (beta chain) was recorded in a study of T cell clonality in common variable immunodeficiency. Whole-study results and caveats: Fewer deletions and N-nucleotide insertions were reportedly seen in common variable immunodeficiency TCR beta sequences. Compared with controls, CVID subjects had fewer shared TCRbeta clones.

TCRdb keeps only in-frame clones here, not all; method: immunoSEQ multiplex PCR. This sample has fewer than 20,000 clones, each found more than once. V dropped 6 bases and J dropped 4; count of bases not matched to a gene: 3. Germline V lookup: CDR1 SGHTA, CDR2 FQGTGA. The CDR3 consists of 13 residues. As for this clone: Its target is not known. Sequencing ends 3 residues short of the CDR3 end; the germline J gene provides the rest.

Most patients and controls had Caucasian heritage. This sequence originates from a human donor with common variable immunodeficiency. This sequence joins TRBV7-3 and TRBJ2-7, with 10 bases lining up with TRBD1. Sequencing used peripheral blood mononuclear cells. The CDR3: CASRGTGDYEQYF. The CDR3 bases that were read are TGTGCCAGCAGGGGGACAGGGGATTACGAG.